This T cell receptor beta chain comes out of a study of blood T cell repertoires in COVID-19. Looking at the study overall: Samples came from the United States, Italy and Spain, spanning acute and convalescent COVID-19. Sources were T cells, B-cell-depleted T cells, or PBMCs; the material itself was cDNA or gDNA.

CDR3 length: 11 residues. The germline CDR1 and CDR2 sequences are SGHDT and YYEEEE. With 3 bases removed from V and 7 bases from J, the gap between germline ends came to 7 bases. Study processing details: How many nucleated cells were present was estimated from reference gene primer amplification. TCRdb keeps only in-frame clones here, not all; method: immunoSEQ multiplex PCR. From that table come the V and J calls and clone size; the DNA was used to work out D and trimming. Here the sample spans 100,000 to 150,000 clones, around 87% being singletons. This sequence was found in a woman aged 50 to 65 with acute or convalescent COVID-19. The chain recombines TRBV5-6 with TRBJ2-5; weak D call: TRBD1 (5 bases). Specimen: peripheral blood. The CDR3 nucleotides read TGTGCCAGCAGCTCCCAGGGGACCCAGTACTTC. Its protein is CASSSQGTQYF.